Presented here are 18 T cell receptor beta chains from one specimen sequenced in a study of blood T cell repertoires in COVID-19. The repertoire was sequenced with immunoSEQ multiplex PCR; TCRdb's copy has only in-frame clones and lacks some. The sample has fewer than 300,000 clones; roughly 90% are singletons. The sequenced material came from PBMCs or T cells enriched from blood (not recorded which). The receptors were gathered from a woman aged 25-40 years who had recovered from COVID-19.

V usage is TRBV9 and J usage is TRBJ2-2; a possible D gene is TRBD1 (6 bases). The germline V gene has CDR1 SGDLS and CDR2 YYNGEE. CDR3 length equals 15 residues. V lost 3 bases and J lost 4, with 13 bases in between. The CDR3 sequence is CASSGTALSTGELFF. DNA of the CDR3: TGTGCCAGCAGCGGGACAGCTCTGAGCACCGGGGAGCTGTTTTTT.

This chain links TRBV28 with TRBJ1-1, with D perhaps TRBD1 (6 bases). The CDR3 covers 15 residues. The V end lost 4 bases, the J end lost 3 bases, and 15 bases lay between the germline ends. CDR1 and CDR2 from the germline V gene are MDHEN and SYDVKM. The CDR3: CASSWFRGPDTEAFF. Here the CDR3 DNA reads TGTGCCAGCAGTTGGTTCAGGGGACCGGACACTGAAGCTTTCTTT.

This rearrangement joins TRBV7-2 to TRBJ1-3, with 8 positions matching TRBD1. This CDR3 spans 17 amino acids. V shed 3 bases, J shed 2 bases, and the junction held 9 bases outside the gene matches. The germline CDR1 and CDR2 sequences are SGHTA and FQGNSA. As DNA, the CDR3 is TGTGCCAGCAGCTTGGGCCTCGGACAGGGAACTGGAAACACCATATATTTT. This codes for CASSLGLGQGTGNTIYF.

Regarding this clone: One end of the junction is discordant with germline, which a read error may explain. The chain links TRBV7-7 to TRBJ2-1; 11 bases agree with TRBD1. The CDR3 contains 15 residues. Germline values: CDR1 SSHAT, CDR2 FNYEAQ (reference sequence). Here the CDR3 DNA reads TGTGCTAGCAGCCCTAGGACAGGGGGCAGGGATGAGCAGTTCTTC. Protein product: CASSPRTGGRDEQFF.

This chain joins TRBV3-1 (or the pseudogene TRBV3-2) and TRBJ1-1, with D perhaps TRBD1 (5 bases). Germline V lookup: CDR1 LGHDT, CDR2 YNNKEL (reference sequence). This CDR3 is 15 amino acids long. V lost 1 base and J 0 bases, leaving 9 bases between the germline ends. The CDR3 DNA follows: TGTGCCAGCAGCCAAGGGGTCAGGGTGAACACTGAAGCTTTCTTT. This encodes CASSQGVRVNTEAFF.

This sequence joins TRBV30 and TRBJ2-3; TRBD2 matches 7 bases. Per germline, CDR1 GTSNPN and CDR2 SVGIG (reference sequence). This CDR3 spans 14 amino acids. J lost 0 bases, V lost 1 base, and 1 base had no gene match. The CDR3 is CAWSELASTDTQYF. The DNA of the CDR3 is TGTGCCTGGAGTGAACTAGCGAGCACAGATACGCAGTATTTT.

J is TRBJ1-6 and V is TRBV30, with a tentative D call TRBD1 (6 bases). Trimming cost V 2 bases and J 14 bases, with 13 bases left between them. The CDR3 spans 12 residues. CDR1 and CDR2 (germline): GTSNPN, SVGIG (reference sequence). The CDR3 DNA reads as TGTGCCTGGAGTTTAGGGGGGGGCACCCTCCACTTT. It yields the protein CAWSLGGGTLHF.

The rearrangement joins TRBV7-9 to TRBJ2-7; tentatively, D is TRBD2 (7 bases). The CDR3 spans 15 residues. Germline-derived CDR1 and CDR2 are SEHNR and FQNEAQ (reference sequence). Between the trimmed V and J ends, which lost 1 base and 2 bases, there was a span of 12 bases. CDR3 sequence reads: CASSLGGLAAYEQYF. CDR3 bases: TGTGCCAGCAGCTTAGGGGGGCTAGCGGCCTACGAGCAGTACTTC.

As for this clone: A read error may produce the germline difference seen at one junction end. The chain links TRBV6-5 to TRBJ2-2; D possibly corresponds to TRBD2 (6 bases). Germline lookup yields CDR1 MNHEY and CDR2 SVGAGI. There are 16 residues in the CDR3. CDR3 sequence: CASSYSIGSNTGELFF. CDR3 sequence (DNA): TGTGCCAGCAGCTACTCGATCGGGAGTAACACCGGGGAGCTGTTTTTT.

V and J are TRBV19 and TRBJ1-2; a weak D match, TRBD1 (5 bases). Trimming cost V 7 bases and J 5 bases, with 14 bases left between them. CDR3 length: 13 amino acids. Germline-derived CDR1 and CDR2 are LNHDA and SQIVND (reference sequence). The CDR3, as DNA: TGTGCCAGTACGACCGGGGGAGGGTATGGCTACACCTTC. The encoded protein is CASTTGGGYGYTF.

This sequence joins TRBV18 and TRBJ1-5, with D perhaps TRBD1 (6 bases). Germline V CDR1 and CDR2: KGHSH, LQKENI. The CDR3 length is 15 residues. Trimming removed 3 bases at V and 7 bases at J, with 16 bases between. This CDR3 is CASSPNAGAEQPQHF. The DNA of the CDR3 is TGTGCCAGCTCACCGAACGCAGGGGCGGAGCAGCCCCAGCATTTT.

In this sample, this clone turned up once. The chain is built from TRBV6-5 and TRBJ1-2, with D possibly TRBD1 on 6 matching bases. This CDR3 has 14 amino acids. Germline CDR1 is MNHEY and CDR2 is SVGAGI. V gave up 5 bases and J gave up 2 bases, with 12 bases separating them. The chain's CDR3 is CASSRIGQNYGYTF. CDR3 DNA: TGTGCCAGCAGTCGTATCGGACAGAACTATGGCTACACCTTC.

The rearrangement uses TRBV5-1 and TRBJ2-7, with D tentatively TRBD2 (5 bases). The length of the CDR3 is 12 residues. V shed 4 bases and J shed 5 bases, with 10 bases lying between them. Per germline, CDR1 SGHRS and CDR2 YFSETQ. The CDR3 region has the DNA TGCGCCAGCAGCCGTAACGGGGACGAGCAGTACTTC. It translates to CASSRNGDEQYF. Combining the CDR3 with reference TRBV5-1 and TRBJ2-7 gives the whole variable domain KAGVTQTPRYLIKTRGQQVTLSCSPISGHRSVSWYQQTPGQGLQFLFEYFSETQRNKGNFPGRFSGRQFSNSRSEMNVSTLELGDSALYLCASSRNGDEQYFGPGTRLTVT.

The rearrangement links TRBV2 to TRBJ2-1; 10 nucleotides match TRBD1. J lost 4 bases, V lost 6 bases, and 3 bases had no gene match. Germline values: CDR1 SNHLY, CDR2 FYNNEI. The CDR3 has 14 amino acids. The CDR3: CASRTGGAYNEQFF. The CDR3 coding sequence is TGTGCCAGCAGGACAGGGGGCGCTTACAATGAGCAGTTCTTC.

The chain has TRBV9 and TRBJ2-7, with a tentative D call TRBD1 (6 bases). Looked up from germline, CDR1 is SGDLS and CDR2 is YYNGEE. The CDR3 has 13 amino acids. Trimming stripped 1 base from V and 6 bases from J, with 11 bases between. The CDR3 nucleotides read TGTGCCAGCAGCGTAAGCAGGGGCGGCGAGCAGTACTTC. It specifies CASSVSRGGEQYF.

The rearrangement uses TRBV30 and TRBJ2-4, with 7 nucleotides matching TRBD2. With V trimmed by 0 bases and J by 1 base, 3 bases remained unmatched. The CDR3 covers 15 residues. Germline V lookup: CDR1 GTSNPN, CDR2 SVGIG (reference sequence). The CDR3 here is CAWSVGGSAKNIQYF. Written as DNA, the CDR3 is TGTGCCTGGAGTGTGGGCGGGAGTGCCAAAAACATTCAGTACTTC. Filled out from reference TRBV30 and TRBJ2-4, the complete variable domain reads SQTIHQWPATLVQPVGSPLSLECTVEGTSNPNLYWYRQAAGRGLQLLFYSVGIGQISSEVPQNLSASRPQDRQFILSSKKLLLSDSGFYLCAWSVGGSAKNIQYFGAGTRLSVL.

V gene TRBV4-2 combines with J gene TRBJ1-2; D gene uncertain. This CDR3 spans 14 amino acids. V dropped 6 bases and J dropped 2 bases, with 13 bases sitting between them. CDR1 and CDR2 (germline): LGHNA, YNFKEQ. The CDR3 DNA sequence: TGTGCCAGCAGTCCCCTTGAGGGAAACTATGGCTACACCTTC. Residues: CASSPLEGNYGYTF.

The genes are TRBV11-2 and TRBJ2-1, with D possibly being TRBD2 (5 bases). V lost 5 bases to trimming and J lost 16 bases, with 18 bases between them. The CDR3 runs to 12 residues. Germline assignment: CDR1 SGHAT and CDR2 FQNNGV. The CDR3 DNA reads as TGTGCCAGCAGCCCTAGAGGGCTTCTATCTTTCTTC. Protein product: CASSPRGLLSFF.